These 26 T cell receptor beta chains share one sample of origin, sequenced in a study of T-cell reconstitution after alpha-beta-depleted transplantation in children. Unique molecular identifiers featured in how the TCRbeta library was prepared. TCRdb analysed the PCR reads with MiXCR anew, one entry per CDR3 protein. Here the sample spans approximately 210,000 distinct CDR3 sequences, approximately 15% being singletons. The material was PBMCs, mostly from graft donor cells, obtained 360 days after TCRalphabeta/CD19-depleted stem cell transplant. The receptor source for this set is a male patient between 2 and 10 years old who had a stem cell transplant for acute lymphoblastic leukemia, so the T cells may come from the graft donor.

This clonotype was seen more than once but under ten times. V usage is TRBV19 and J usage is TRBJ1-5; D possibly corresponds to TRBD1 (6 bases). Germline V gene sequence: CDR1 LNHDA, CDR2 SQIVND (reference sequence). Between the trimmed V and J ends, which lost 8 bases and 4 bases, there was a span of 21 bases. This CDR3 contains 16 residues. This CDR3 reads CASLRLGARENQPQHF. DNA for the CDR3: TGTGCCAGTCTCCGCCTGGGGGCCAGGGAAAATCAGCCCCAGCATTTT. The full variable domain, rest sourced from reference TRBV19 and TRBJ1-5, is DGGITQSPKYLFRKEGQNVTLSCEQNLNHDAMYWYRQDPGQGLRLIYYSQIVNDFQKGDIAEGYSVSREKKESFPLTVTSAQKNPTAFYLCASLRLGARENQPQHFGDGTRLSIL.

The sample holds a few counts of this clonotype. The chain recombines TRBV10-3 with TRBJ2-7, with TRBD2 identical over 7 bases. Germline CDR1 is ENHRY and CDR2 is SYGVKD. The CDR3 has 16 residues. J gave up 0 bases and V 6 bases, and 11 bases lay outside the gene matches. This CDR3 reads CAISEVPGLHSYEQYF. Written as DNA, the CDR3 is TGTGCCATCAGCGAAGTTCCGGGACTACACTCCTACGAGCAGTACTTC.

This CDR3 is CASSYSTGGSFSGANVLTF. In DNA, the CDR3 is TGTGCCAGCAGTTACTCGACAGGGGGTTCCTTCTCTGGGGCCAACGTCCTGACTTTC. This rearrangement joins TRBV6-5 to TRBJ2-6; TRBD1 matches at 9 bases. Germline V gene lookup returns CDR1 MNHEY and CDR2 SVGAGI. With 0 bases clipped from V and 0 bases from J, the junction kept 6 bases outside the gene matches. The CDR3 is 19 amino acids.

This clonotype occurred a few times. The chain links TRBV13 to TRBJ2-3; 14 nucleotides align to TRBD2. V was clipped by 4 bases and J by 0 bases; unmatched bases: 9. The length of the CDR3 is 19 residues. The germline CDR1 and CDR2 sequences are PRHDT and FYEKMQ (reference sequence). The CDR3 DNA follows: TGTGCCAGCAGCTCCTACCCGGGACTAGCGGGGGCCAGCACAGATACGCAGTATTTT. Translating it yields CASSSYPGLAGASTDTQYF.

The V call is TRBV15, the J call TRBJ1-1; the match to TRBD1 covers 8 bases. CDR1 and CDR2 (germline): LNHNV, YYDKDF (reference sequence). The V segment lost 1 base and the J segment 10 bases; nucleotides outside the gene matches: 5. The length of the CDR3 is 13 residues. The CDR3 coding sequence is TGTGCCACCAGCAGAGTAGGCGGACAGGGAGCTTTCTTT. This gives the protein CATSRVGGQGAFF.

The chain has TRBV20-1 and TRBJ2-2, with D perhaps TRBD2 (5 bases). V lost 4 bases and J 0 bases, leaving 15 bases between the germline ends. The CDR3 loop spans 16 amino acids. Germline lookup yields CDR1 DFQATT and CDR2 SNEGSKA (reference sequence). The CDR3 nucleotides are TGCAGTGCTATCCGGGGTGAATATCCGAACACCGGGGAGCTGTTTTTT. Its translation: CSAIRGEYPNTGELFF.

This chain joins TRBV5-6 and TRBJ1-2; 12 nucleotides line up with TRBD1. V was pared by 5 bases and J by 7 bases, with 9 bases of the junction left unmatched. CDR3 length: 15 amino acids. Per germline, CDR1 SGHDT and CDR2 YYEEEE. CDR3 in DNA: TGTGCCAGCAGGATACGGGACAGGGGGCCTTCTGGCTACACCTTC. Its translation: CASRIRDRGPSGYTF.

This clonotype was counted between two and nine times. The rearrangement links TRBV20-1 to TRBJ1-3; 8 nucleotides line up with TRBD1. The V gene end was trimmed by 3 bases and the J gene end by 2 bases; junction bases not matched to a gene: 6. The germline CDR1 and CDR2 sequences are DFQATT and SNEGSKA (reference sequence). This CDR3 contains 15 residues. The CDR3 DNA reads TGCAGTGCTAGCCCCGGACAGGGTCCTGGAAACACCATATATTTT. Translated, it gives CSASPGQGPGNTIYF.

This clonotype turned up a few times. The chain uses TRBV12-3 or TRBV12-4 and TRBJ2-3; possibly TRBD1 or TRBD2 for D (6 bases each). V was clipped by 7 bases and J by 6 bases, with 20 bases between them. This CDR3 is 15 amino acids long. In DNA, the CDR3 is TGTGCCAGCACTAGTGCCGGGGGCCCCTCGGATACGCAGTATTTT. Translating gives CASTSAGGPSDTQYF.

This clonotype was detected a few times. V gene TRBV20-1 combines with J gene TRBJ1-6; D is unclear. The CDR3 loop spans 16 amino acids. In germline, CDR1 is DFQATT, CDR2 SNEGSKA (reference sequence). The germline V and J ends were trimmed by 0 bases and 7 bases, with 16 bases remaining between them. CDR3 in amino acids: CSARDLGQAWNSPLHF. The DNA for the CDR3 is TGCAGTGCTAGAGATTTGGGCCAGGCATGGAATTCACCCCTCCACTTT.

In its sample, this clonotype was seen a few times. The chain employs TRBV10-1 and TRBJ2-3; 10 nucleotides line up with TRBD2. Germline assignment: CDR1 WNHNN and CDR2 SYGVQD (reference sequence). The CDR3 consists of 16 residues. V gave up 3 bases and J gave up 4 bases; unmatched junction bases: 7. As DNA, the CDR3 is TGCGCCAGCAGTGATTCTAGCGGGGGTTTGGCAGATACGCAGTATTTT. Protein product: CASSDSSGGLADTQYF.

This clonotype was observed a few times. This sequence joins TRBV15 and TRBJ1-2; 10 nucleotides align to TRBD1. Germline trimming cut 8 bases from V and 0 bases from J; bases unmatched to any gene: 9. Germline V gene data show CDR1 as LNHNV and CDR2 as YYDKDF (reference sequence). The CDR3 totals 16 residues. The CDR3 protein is CATHRDRGTSNYGYTF. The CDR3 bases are TGTGCCACCCATCGGGACAGGGGCACATCTAACTATGGCTACACCTTC. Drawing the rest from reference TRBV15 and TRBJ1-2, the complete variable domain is DAMVIQNPRYQVTQFGKPVTLSCSQTLNHNVMYWYQQKSSQAPKLLFHYYDKDFNNEADTPDNFQSRRPNTSFCFLDIRSPGLGDTAMYLCATHRDRGTSNYGYTFGSGTRLTVV.

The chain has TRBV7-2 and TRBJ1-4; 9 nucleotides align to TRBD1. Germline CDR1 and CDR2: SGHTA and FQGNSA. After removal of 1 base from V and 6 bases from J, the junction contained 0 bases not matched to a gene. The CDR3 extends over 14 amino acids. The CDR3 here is CASSLGTGDEKLFF. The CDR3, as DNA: TGTGCCAGCAGCTTAGGGACAGGGGATGAAAAACTGTTTTTT.

The CDR3 spells CASSPRTGVVVTDTQYF. CDR3 in DNA: TGTGCCAGCAGTCCTCGGACAGGGGTAGTGGTCACAGATACGCAGTATTTT. The chain employs TRBV6-1 and TRBJ2-3; 9 bases align to TRBD1. Germline V lookup: CDR1 MNHNS, CDR2 SASEGT. Unmatched junction bases numbered 11, after V lost 5 bases and J lost 2 bases. The CDR3 length is 17 residues.

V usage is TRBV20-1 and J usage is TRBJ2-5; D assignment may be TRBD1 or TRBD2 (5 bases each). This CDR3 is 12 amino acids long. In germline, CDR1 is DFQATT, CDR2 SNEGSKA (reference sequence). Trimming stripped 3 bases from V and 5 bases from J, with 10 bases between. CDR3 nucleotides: TGCAGTGCTAGGGGGGTGGTGGAGACCCAGTACTTC. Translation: CSARGVVETQYF.

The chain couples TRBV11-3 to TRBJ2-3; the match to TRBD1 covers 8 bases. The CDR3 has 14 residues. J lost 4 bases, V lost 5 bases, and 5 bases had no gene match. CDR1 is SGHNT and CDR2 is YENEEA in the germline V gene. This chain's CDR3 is CASSRDRSSDTQYF. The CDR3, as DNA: TGTGCCAGCAGCCGGGACAGGTCTTCAGATACGCAGTATTTT.

CDR3 nucleotides: TGTGCCAGCTCACCGCCCCAGGGGGACTACGAGCAGTACTTC. This translates into CASSPPQGDYEQYF. V usage is TRBV18 and J usage is TRBJ2-7, with 7 positions matching TRBD1. Germline CDR1 reads KGHSH; CDR2 reads LQKENI. Unmatched junction bases numbered 5, after V lost 3 bases and J lost 3 bases. CDR3 length equals 14 residues. The whole variable domain, remainder taken from reference TRBV18 and TRBJ2-7, is NAGVMQNPRHLVRRRGQEARLRCSPMKGHSHVYWYRQLPEEGLKFMVYLQKENIIDESGMPKERFSAEFPKEGPSILRIQQVVRGDSAAYFCASSPPQGDYEQYFGPGTRLTVT.

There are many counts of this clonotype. The CDR3 DNA reads as TGTGCCAGCAGCTTAGTGGGACTAGTGGACGAGCAGTACTTC. Its translation: CASSLVGLVDEQYF. The genes are TRBV7-2 and TRBJ2-7, with TRBD2 identical over 8 bases. The CDR3 length is 14 residues. The germline gives CDR1 SGHTA, CDR2 FQGNSA. J gave up 5 bases and V 1 base, and 4 bases lay outside the gene matches.

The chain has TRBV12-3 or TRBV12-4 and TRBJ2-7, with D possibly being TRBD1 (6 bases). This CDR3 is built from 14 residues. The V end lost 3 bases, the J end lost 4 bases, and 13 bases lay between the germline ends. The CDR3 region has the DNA TGTGCCAGCAGTTTTCACCAGGGGAAGTACGAGCAGTACTTC. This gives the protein CASSFHQGKYEQYF.

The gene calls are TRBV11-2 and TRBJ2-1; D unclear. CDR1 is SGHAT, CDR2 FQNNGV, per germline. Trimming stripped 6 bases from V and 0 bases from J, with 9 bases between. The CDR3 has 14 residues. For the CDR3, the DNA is TGTGCCAGCAGTATCCAGTTCTCCTACAATGAGCAGTTCTTC. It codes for CASSIQFSYNEQFF.

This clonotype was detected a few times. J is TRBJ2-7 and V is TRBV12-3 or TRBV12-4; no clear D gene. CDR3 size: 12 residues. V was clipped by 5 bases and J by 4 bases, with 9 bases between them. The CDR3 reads CASSMQVYEQYF. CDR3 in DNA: TGTGCCAGCAGTATGCAGGTTTACGAGCAGTACTTC.

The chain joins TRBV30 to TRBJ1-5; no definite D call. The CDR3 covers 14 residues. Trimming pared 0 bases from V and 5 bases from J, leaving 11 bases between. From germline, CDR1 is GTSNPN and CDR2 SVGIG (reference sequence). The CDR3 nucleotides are TGTGCCTGGAGTGTAAAGTCGGGCGATCAGCCCCAGCATTTT. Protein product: CAWSVKSGDQPQHF.

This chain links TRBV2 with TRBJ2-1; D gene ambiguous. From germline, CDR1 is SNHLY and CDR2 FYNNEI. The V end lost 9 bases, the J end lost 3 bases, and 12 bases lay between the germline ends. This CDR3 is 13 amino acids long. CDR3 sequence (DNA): TGTGCCAGTTACCGGGCCTACTACAATGAGCAGTTCTTC. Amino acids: CASYRAYYNEQFF.

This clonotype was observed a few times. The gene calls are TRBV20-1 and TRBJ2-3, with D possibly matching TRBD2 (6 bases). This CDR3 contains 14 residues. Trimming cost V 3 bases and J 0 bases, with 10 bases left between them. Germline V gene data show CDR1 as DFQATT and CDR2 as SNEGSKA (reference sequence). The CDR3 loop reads CSASLGGSTDTQYF. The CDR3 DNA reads TGCAGTGCTAGCTTGGGGGGTAGCACAGATACGCAGTATTTT.

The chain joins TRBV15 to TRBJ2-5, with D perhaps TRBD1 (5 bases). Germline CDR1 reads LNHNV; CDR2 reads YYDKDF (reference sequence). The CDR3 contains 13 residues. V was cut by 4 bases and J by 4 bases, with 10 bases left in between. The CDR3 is CATSTIRGETQYF. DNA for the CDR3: TGTGCCACCAGCACCATAAGGGGAGAGACCCAGTACTTC. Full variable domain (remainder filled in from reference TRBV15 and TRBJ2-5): DAMVIQNPRYQVTQFGKPVTLSCSQTLNHNVMYWYQQKSSQAPKLLFHYYDKDFNNEADTPDNFQSRRPNTSFCFLDIRSPGLGDTAMYLCATSTIRGETQYFGPGTRLLVL.

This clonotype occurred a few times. For the CDR3, the DNA is TGTGCCAGCAACCAGAGACAGGGGATCACTGAAGCTTTCTTT. Translation gives CASNQRQGITEAFF. The rearrangement uses TRBV7-9 and TRBJ1-1, with 8 bases matching TRBD1. This CDR3 is built from 14 residues. Germline V gives CDR1 SEHNR, CDR2 FQNEAQ (reference sequence). V lost 7 bases and J lost 4; bases outside the gene matches: 8.